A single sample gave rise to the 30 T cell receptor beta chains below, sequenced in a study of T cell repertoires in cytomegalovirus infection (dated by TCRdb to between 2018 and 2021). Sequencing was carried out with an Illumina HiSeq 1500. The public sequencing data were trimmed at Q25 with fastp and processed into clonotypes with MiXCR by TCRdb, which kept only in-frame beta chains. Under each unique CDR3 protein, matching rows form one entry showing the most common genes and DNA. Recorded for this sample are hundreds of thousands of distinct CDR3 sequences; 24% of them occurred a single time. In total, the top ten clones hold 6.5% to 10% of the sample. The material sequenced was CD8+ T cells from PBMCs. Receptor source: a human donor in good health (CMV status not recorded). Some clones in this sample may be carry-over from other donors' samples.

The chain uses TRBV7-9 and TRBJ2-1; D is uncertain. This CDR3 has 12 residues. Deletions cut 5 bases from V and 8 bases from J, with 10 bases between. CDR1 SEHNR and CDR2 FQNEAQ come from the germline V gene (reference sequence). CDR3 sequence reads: CASSPLEDEQFF. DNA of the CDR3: TGTGCCAGCAGCCCATTAGAGGATGAGCAGTTCTTC. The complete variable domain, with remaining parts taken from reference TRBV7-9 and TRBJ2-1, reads DTGVSQNPRHKITKRGQNVTFRCDPISEHNRLYWYRQTLGQGPEFLTYFQNEAQLEKSRLLSDRFSAERPKGSFSTLEIQRTEQGDSAMYLCASSPLEDEQFFGPGTRLTVL.

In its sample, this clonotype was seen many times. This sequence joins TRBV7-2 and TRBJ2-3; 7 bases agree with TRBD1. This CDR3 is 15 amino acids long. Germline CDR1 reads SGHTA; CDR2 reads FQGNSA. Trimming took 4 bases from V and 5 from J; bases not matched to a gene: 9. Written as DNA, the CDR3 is TGTGCCAGCAGCTCACCCGACAGGGCGGGAGATACGCAGTATTTT. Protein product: CASSSPDRAGDTQYF.

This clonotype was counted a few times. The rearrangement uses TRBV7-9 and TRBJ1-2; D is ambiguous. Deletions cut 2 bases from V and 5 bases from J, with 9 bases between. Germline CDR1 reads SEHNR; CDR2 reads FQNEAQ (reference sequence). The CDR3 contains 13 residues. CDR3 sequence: CASSLLNQYGYTF. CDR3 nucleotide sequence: TGTGCCAGCAGCTTACTGAACCAGTATGGCTACACCTTC.

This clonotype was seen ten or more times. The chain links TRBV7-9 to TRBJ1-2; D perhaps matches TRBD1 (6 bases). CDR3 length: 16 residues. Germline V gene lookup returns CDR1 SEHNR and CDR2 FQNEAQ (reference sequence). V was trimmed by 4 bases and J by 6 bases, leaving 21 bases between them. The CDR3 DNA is TGTGCCAGCAGCTGGATAGTGGGACAACCATTGGATGGCTACACCTTC. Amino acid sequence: CASSWIVGQPLDGYTF. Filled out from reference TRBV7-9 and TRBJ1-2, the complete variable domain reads DTGVSQNPRHKITKRGQNVTFRCDPISEHNRLYWYRQTLGQGPEFLTYFQNEAQLEKSRLLSDRFSAERPKGSFSTLEIQRTEQGDSAMYLCASSWIVGQPLDGYTFGSGTRLTVV.

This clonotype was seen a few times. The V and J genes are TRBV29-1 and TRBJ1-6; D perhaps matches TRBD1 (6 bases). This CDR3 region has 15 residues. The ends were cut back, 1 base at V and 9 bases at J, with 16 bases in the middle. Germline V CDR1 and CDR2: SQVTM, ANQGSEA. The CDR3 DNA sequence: TGCAGCGTTGAAGGACCGACCTCCAGGGGTTCACCCCTCCACTTT. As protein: CSVEGPTSRGSPLHF.

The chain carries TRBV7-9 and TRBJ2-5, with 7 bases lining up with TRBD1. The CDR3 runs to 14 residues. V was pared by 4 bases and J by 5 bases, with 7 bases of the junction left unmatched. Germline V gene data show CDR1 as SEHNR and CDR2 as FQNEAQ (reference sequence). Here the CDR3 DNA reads TGTGCCAGCAGCTCGACAGGGATTGGGGAGACCCAGTACTTC. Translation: CASSSTGIGETQYF.

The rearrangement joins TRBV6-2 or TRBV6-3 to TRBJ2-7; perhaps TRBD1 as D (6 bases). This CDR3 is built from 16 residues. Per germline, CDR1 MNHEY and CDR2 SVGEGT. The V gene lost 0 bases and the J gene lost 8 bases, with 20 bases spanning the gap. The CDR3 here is CASSYSPGTPEDQQYV. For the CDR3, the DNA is TGTGCCAGCAGTTACTCGCCTGGGACACCGGAAGACCAGCAGTACGTC.

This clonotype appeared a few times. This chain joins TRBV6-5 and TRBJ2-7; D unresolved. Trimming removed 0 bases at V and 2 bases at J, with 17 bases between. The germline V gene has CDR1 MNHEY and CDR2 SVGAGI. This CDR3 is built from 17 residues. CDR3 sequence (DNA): TGTGCCAGCAGTTACTCAGACGGACCGGAATTCGCCTACGAGCAGTACTTC. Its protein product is CASSYSDGPEFAYEQYF.

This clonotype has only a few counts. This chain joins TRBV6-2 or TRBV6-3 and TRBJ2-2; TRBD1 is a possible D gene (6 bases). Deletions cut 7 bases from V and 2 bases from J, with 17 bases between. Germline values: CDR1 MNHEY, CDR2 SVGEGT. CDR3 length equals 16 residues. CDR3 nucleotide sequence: TGTGCCAGCACTTATAAACCGGGACACAACACCGGGGAGCTGTTTTTT. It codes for CASTYKPGHNTGELFF.

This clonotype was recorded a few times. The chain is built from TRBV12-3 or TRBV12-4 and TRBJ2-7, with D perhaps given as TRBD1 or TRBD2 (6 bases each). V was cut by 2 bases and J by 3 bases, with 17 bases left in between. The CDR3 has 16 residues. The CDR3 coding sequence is TGTGCCAGCAGTTTATTAGACGGGGGCCCGAACTACGAGCAGTACTTC. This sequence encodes CASSLLDGGPNYEQYF.

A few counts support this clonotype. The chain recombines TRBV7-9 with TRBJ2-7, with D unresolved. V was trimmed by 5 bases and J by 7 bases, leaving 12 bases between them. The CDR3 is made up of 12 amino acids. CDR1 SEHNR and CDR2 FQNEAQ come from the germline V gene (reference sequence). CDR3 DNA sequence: TGTGCCAGCAGCCCGGGCCCTCTGGAGCAGTACGTC. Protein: CASSPGPLEQYV.

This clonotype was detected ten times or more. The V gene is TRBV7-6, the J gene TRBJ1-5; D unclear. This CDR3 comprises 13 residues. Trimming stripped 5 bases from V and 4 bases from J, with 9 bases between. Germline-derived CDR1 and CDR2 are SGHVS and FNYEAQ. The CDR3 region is CASSERANQPQHF. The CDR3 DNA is TGTGCCAGCAGCGAAAGGGCTAATCAGCCCCAGCATTTT.

As DNA, the CDR3 is TGTGCCAGCAGCCAGGGACGGAGCTACTATGGCTACACCTTC. Its protein product is CASSQGRSYYGYTF. The genes are TRBV14 and TRBJ1-2; D possibly corresponds to TRBD1 (5 bases). This CDR3 region has 14 residues. Trimming cost V 3 bases and J 3 bases, with 11 bases left between them. Germline V gene sequence: CDR1 SGHDN, CDR2 FVKESK.

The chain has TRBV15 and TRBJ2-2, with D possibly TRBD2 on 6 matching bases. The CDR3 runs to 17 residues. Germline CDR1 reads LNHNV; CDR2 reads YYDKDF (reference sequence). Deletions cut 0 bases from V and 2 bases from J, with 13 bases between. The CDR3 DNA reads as TGTGCCACCAGCAGAGAACGGGACTCAATAAACACCGGGGAGCTGTTTTTT. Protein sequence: CATSRERDSINTGELFF.

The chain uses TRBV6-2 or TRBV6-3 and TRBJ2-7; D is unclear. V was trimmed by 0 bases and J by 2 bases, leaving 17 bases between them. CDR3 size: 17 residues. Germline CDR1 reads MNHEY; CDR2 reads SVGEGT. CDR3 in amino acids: CASSYSSIAQWTYEQYF. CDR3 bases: TGTGCCAGCAGTTACTCGAGTATTGCACAGTGGACCTACGAGCAGTACTTC.

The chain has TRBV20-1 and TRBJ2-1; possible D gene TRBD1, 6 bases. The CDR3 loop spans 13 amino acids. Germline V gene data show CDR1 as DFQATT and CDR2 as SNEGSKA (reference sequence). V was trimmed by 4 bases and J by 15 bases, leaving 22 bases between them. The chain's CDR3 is CSAIYGDRQWTFF. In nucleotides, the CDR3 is TGCAGTGCTATCTACGGTGACAGGCAGTGGACGTTCTTC.

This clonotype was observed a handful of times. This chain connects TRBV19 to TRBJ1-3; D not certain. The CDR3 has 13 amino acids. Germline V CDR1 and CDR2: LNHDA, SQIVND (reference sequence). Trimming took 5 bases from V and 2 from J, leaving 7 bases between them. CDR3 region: CASSPSPGNTIYF. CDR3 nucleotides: TGTGCCAGTAGTCCAAGCCCTGGAAACACCATATATTTT. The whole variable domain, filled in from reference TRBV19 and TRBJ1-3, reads DGGITQSPKYLFRKEGQNVTLSCEQNLNHDAMYWYRQDPGQGLRLIYYSQIVNDFQKGDIAEGYSVSREKKESFPLTVTSAQKNPTAFYLCASSPSPGNTIYFGEGSWLTVV.

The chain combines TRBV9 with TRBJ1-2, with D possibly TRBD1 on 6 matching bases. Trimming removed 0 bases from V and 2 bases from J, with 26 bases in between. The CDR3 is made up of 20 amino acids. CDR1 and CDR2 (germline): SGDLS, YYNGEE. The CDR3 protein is CASSVGRVGTGTPLNYGYTF. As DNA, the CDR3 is TGTGCCAGCAGCGTAGGTAGAGTTGGCACAGGGACCCCTCTGAACTATGGCTACACCTTC.

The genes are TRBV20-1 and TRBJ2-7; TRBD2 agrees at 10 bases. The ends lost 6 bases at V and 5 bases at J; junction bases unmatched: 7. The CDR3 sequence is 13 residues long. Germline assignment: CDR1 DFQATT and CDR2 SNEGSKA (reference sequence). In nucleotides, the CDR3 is TGCAGTGCCCGCGGGACTAGCGTCCACGAGCAGTACTTC. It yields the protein CSARGTSVHEQYF.

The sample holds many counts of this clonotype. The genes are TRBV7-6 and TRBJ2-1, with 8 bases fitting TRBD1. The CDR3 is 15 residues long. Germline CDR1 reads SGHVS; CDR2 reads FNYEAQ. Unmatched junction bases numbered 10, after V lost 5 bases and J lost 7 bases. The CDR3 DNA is TGTGCCAGCAGCCCCATTTTGGACAGGGAGAATGAGCAGTTCTTC. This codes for CASSPILDRENEQFF.

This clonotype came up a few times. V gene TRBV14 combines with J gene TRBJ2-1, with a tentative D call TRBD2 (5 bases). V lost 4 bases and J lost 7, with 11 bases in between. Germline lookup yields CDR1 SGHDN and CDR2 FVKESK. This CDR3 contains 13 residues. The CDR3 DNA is TGTGCCAGCAGCCCTTGGGCGGGTAATGAGCAGTTCTTC. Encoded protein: CASSPWAGNEQFF.

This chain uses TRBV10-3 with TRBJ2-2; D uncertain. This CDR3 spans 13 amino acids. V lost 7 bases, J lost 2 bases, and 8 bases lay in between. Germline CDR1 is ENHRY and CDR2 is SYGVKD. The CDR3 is CAIIVENTGELFF. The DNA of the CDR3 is TGTGCCATCATAGTGGAAAACACCGGGGAGCTGTTTTTT.

CDR3 loop: CSGTGLDTEAFF. The DNA for the CDR3 is TGCAGCGGGACAGGTTTGGACACTGAAGCTTTCTTT. The chain is built from TRBV29-1 and TRBJ1-1; 7 bases fit TRBD1. The CDR3 is made up of 12 amino acids. V was clipped by 7 bases and J by 3 bases; unmatched bases: 5. Germline values: CDR1 SQVTM, CDR2 ANQGSEA.

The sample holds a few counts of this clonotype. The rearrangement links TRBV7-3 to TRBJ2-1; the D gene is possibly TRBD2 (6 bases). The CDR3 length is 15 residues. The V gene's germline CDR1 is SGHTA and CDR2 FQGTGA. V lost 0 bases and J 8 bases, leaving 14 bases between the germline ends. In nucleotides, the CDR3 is TGTGCCAGCAGCTTAACTAGCGCGGGGTCCTATGAGCAGTTCTTC. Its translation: CASSLTSAGSYEQFF.

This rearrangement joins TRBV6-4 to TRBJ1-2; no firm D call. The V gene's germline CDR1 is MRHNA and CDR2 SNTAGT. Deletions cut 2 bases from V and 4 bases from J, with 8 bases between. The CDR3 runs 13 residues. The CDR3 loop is CASSDPGSYGYTF. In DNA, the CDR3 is TGTGCCAGCAGTGACCCGGGCAGCTATGGCTACACCTTC.

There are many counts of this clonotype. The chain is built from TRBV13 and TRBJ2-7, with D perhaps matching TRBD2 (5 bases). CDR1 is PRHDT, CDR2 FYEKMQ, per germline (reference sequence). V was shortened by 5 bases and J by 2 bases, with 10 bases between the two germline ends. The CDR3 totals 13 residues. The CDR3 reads CASSPLGTYEQYF. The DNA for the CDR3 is TGTGCCAGCAGCCCCCTCGGGACCTACGAGCAGTACTTC. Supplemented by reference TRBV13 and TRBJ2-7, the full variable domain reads AAGVIQSPRHLIKEKRETATLKCYPIPRHDTVYWYQQGPGQDPQFLISFYEKMQSDKGSIPDRFSAQQFSDYHSELNMSSLELGDSALYFCASSPLGTYEQYFGPGTRLTVT.

The CDR3 DNA follows: TGTGCCAGCTTGGGACAGGGGCGCAATGAGCAGTTCTTC. It translates to CASLGQGRNEQFF. This chain connects TRBV28 to TRBJ2-1; 10 bases line up with TRBD1. CDR3 length: 13 residues. The trim removed 8 bases at V and 6 bases at J, leaving 4 bases unmatched. Germline assignment: CDR1 MDHEN and CDR2 SYDVKM.

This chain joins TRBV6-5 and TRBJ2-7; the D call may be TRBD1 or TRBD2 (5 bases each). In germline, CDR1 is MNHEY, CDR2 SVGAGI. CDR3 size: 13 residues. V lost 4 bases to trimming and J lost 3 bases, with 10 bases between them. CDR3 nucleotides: TGTGCCAGCAGTTGGGGCGGGTACTACGAGCAGTACTTC. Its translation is CASSWGGYYEQYF.

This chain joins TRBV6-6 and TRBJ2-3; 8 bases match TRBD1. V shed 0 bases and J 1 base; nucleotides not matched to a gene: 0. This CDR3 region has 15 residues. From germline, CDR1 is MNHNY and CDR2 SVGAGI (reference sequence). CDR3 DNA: TGTGCCAGCAGTTACTCGGACAGGGGCACAGATACGCAGTATTTT. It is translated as CASSYSDRGTDTQYF.

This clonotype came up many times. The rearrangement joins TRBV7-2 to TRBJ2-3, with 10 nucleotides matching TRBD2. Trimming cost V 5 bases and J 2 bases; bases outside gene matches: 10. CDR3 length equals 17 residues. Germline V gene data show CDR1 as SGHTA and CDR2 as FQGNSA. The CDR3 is CASSLLGLAAYTDTQYF. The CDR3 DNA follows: TGTGCCAGCAGCCTGCTCGGACTAGCGGCATACACAGATACGCAGTATTTT.